The T cell receptor (beta chain) described here comes from a study of CXCR3-negative and CXCR3-positive naive CD8 T cells. For this clonotype: As yet, its antigen is unknown.

Study findings and constraints: TCR interaction strength was inferred from TRB CDR3 physicochemistry, as CD5 matched across naive subsets. After cryopreservation, CXCR3 expression dropped partially; most assays used fresh PBMCs. Higher TRB CDR3 hydrophobicity marked CXCR3-positive naive cells relative to CXCR3-negative naive cells.

It was by 5' RACE with UMI labels that the TRB cDNA libraries were prepared. Using the 5' RACE reads, TCRdb records one entry per CDR3 protein without DNA. This table holds around 160,000 distinct CDR3 sequences. The CDR3 extends over 15 amino acids. Per the germline V gene, CDR1 is MDHEN and CDR2 is SYDVKM. The chain couples TRBV28 to TRBJ2-5; TCRdb's D call, TRBD2, is unchecked because there is no DNA. The clonotype was recovered from a human donor in good health. Some clones in this sample may be carry-over from other donors' samples. Sample: naive CXCR3+ CD8+ T cells from blood. Described subset: CD45RO-CCR7+CD27+CD95- naive CD8+ T cells expressing CXCR3 (TNR3+). Here the CDR3 reads CASSLGRGTGETQYF.